This TCR beta chain was documented in a study of cytomegalovirus exposure and HLA in healthy donors. 60 Vbeta and 13 Jbeta primers were used in PCR. Profiling relied on immunoSEQ multiplex PCR, and the TCRdb table lists in-frame clones only, not all of them. The profile shows 150,000 to 180,000 clones, around 80% of them singletons. The clonotype was recovered from a woman between 35 and 50 years old in good health and CMV-seropositive. The sequencing sample was made of PBMCs.

The CDR3: CASSPLRAGETQYF. The CDR3 DNA is TGTGCCAGCAGCCCCCTTCGGGCGGGAGAGACCCAGTACTTC. The V call is TRBV16, the J call TRBJ2-5; D is possibly TRBD2 (5 bases). This CDR3 comprises 14 residues. Between the trimmed V and J ends, which lost 4 bases and 4 bases, there was a span of 13 bases. Germline V gene lookup returns CDR1 KGHSY and CDR2 FQNENV.